A single sample is the source of the 30 T cell receptor beta chains below, sequenced in a study of shared clonotypes between healthy human individuals. The naive CD8 population came from CD45RO-negative cells selected for CCR7, without terminally differentiated effector memory CD45RA+ cells. Clones were sequenced by immunoSEQ multiplex PCR, and TCRdb holds only the in-frame ones, with some missing. Seen here are 550,000 to 650,000 clones, roughly 96% observed once, and the top ten hold less than 0.12%. Sequences were obtained from naive CD8+ T cells sorted from blood. All receptors come from a woman aged 25 to 39 in good health.

This chain uses TRBV7-9 with TRBJ2-7, with TRBD1 matching over 7 bases. CDR1 SEHNR and CDR2 FQNEAQ come from the germline V gene (reference sequence). J was trimmed by 5 bases and V by 6 bases; bases with no gene match: 7. The CDR3 runs 13 residues. The CDR3 DNA reads TGTGCCAGCAGTGCAGGGGGTGCTGACGAGCAGTACTTC. Translation: CASSAGGADEQYF.

This sequence joins TRBV7-3 and TRBJ2-1; 10 bases map to TRBD2. V lost 5 bases to trimming and J lost 8 bases; unmatched junction nucleotides: 9. This CDR3 is 15 amino acids long. CDR1 SGHTA and CDR2 FQGTGA come from the germline V gene. The CDR3 region is CASSAHSGRLDEQFF. CDR3 nucleotides: TGTGCCAGCAGCGCACATAGCGGGAGGTTAGATGAGCAGTTCTTC.

The V gene is TRBV7-2, the J gene TRBJ2-5; D is possibly TRBD2 (5 bases). This CDR3 has 15 amino acids. In germline, CDR1 is SGHTA, CDR2 FQGNSA. The V and J ends lost 5 bases and 4 bases respectively, with 17 bases between them. The CDR3 DNA sequence: TGTGCCAGCAGCCTACATGAGGGTTTAGGAGAGACCCAGTACTTC. Its protein product is CASSLHEGLGETQYF.

The chain uses TRBV6-5 and TRBJ2-1; D is ambiguous. Between the trimmed V and J ends, which lost 0 bases and 7 bases, there was a span of 7 bases. The CDR3 is 13 residues long. Germline values: CDR1 MNHEY, CDR2 SVGAGI. CDR3 bases: TGTGCCAGCAGTTACTCGGAGAGTAATGAGCAGTTCTTC. The encoded protein is CASSYSESNEQFF.

This chain links TRBV4-1 with TRBJ2-3, with 16 bases lining up with TRBD2. Trimming took 5 bases from V and 5 from J; bases not matched to a gene: 10. CDR3 length equals 18 residues. Germline V gene lookup returns CDR1 MGHRA and CDR2 YSYEKL. This CDR3 reads CASSNPGLAGGHKDTQYF. For the CDR3, the DNA is TGCGCCAGCAGCAACCCGGGACTAGCGGGAGGGCATAAAGATACGCAGTATTTT.

The V and J genes are TRBV5-1 and TRBJ2-7; D possibly corresponds to TRBD1 (6 bases). This CDR3 spans 13 amino acids. V was shortened by 3 bases and J by 1 base, with 8 bases between the two germline ends. Germline loops: CDR1 SGHRS, CDR2 YFSETQ. CDR3 residues: CASSWTESYEQYF. The CDR3 nucleotides are TGCGCCAGCAGCTGGACAGAATCCTACGAGCAGTACTTC.

The V call is TRBV6-1, the J call TRBJ2-7; no clear D gene. The CDR3 has 14 residues. CDR1 and CDR2 from the germline V gene are MNHNS and SASEGT. V lost 3 bases to trimming and J lost 1 base, with 10 bases between them. CDR3 protein: CASSDLLRSYEQYF. Here the CDR3 DNA reads TGTGCCAGCAGTGATCTACTTAGGTCCTACGAGCAGTACTTC.

The chain employs TRBV19 and TRBJ2-5; TRBD2 might be the D (6 bases). From germline, CDR1 is LNHDA and CDR2 SQIVND (reference sequence). Trimming cost V 5 bases and J 11 bases, with 15 bases left between them. There are 12 residues in the CDR3. CDR3 region: CASSADPREQYF. CDR3 sequence (DNA): TGTGCCAGTAGTGCCGACCCTCGGGAGCAGTACTTC. Variable domain in full (rest from reference TRBV19 and TRBJ2-5): DGGITQSPKYLFRKEGQNVTLSCEQNLNHDAMYWYRQDPGQGLRLIYYSQIVNDFQKGDIAEGYSVSREKKESFPLTVTSAQKNPTAFYLCASSADPREQYFGPGTRLLVL.

This sequence joins TRBV13 and TRBJ2-3; 12 positions agree with TRBD2. Germline V CDR1 and CDR2: PRHDT, FYEKMQ (reference sequence). Germline trimming cut 4 bases from V and 6 bases from J; bases unmatched to any gene: 14. The CDR3 loop spans 18 amino acids. The chain's CDR3 is CASSYRLAGDVAVDTQYF. In DNA, the CDR3 is TGTGCCAGCAGCTACCGACTAGCGGGAGATGTTGCAGTTGATACGCAGTATTTT.

V is TRBV7-8 and J is TRBJ1-5; D might be TRBD1 (5 bases). This CDR3 contains 16 residues. Trimming pared 5 bases from V and 1 base from J, leaving 15 bases between. Germline V gives CDR1 SGHVS, CDR2 FQNEAQ. CDR3 in amino acids: CASSPDRVGSNQPQHF. The CDR3 DNA reads as TGTGCCAGCAGCCCCGACAGAGTTGGGAGCAATCAGCCCCAGCATTTT.

The chain links TRBV27 to TRBJ2-2, with TRBD2 matching 10 bases. With V trimmed by 3 bases and J by 3 bases, 7 bases remained unmatched. There are 17 residues in the CDR3. The germline gives CDR1 MNHEY, CDR2 SMNVEV (reference sequence). CDR3 region: CASSFSSGRADTGELFF. The CDR3 DNA sequence: TGTGCCAGCAGTTTTTCGAGCGGGAGGGCCGACACCGGGGAGCTGTTTTTT.

The chain recombines TRBV5-4 with TRBJ2-2; D not resolved. The V and J ends lost 0 bases and 7 bases respectively, with 7 bases between them. The CDR3 contains 13 residues. Germline lookup yields CDR1 SGHNT and CDR2 YYREEE (reference sequence). CDR3 in DNA: TGTGCCAGCAGCTTGGGCGATAGCGGGGAGCTGTTTTTT. Protein: CASSLGDSGELFF. Variable domain in full (rest from reference TRBV5-4 and TRBJ2-2): ETGVTQSPTHLIKTRGQQVTLRCSSQSGHNTVSWYQQALGQGPQFIFQYYREEENGRGNFPPRFSGLQFPNYSSELNVNALELDDSALYLCASSLGDSGELFFGEGSRLTVL.

The rearrangement joins TRBV7-9 to TRBJ2-1; 9 bases agree with TRBD2. With V trimmed by 5 bases and J by 10 bases, 15 bases remained unmatched. CDR1 and CDR2 from the germline V gene are SEHNR and FQNEAQ (reference sequence). CDR3 length: 16 amino acids. As DNA, the CDR3 is TGTGCCAGCAGCCCGCGGGAGGGCCCTCTGTTCGGGGAGCAGTTCTTC. It codes for CASSPREGPLFGEQFF.

This clone was observed once. CDR3 nucleotide sequence: TGTGCCAGCAGTGTAGTAGCGGGACTCACAGATACGCAGTATTTT. Translation: CASSVVAGLTDTQYF. The chain has TRBV2 and TRBJ2-3, with 8 bases identical to TRBD2. Germline V gene data show CDR1 as SNHLY and CDR2 as FYNNEI. V gave up 4 bases and J gave up 2 bases; unmatched junction bases: 5. This CDR3 contains 15 residues.

The chain combines TRBV28 with TRBJ2-1, with TRBD2 matching 7 bases. The J segment lost 3 bases and the V segment lost 7 bases, leaving 9 bases of the junction unmatched. This CDR3 contains 15 residues. CDR1 MDHEN and CDR2 SYDVKM come from the germline V gene. The CDR3 sequence: CASTLKGLVYNEQFF. The CDR3 nucleotides read TGTGCCAGCACCCTCAAAGGACTAGTCTACAATGAGCAGTTCTTC.

The V and J genes are TRBV29-1 and TRBJ1-2, with 7 nucleotides matching TRBD1. Germline V gives CDR1 SQVTM, CDR2 ANQGSEA. CDR3 size: 13 residues. J lost 2 bases, V lost 6 bases, and 6 bases had no gene match. CDR3 loop: CSVRQGLNYGYTF. The DNA of the CDR3 is TGCAGCGTCCGACAGGGCCTCAACTATGGCTACACCTTC.

This clone has a single count. The chain combines TRBV28 with TRBJ2-7; possibly TRBD2 for D (5 bases). The CDR3 extends over 13 amino acids. Looked up from germline, CDR1 is MDHEN and CDR2 is SYDVKM. Trimming cost V 3 bases and J 5 bases, with 11 bases left between them. CDR3 in DNA: TGTGCCAGCAGTTTTATTGGAGGAAACGAGCAGTACTTC. Translated: CASSFIGGNEQYF.

The chain carries TRBV7-6 and TRBJ2-1; D may correspond to TRBD1 or TRBD2 (5 bases each). Germline V lookup: CDR1 SGHVS, CDR2 FNYEAQ. The CDR3 extends over 14 amino acids. The V end lost 1 base, the J end lost 6 bases, and 10 bases lay between the germline ends. As DNA, the CDR3 is TGTGCCAGCAGCTTAGTTCGGGGCCCCAATGAGCAGTTCTTC. Translation gives CASSLVRGPNEQFF.

This clone was seen just once. The chain uses TRBV10-2 and TRBJ2-2; D unresolved. Between the trimmed V and J ends, which lost 4 bases and 1 base, there was a span of 4 bases. Germline CDR1 is WSHSY and CDR2 is SAAADI. The CDR3 is made up of 13 amino acids. The CDR3 coding sequence is TGCGCCAGCAGTGTACAGAACACCGGGGAGCTGTTTTTT. Its protein product is CASSVQNTGELFF.

V is TRBV9 and J is TRBJ2-1; perhaps TRBD2 as D (5 bases). Trimming took 4 bases from V and 7 from J, leaving 12 bases between them. The CDR3 contains 13 residues. CDR1 SGDLS and CDR2 YYNGEE come from the germline V gene. The CDR3 region is CASSPRTANEQFF. CDR3 in DNA: TGTGCCAGCAGCCCCCGGACTGCGAATGAGCAGTTCTTC.

The rearrangement joins TRBV5-6 to TRBJ2-3, with 8 bases matching TRBD2. The CDR3 runs 13 residues. Unmatched junction bases numbered 7, after V lost 0 bases and J lost 13 bases. CDR1 is SGHDT and CDR2 is YYEEEE in the germline V gene. The chain's CDR3 is CASSLGNVGREYF. The CDR3 DNA reads TGTGCCAGCAGCTTGGGGAACGTCGGGAGGGAGTATTTT. Combining the CDR3 with reference TRBV5-6 and TRBJ2-3 gives the whole variable domain DAGVTQSPTHLIKTRGQQVTLRCSPKSGHDTVSWYQQALGQGPQFIFQYYEEEERQRGNFPDRFSGHQFPNYSSELNVNALLLGDSALYLCASSLGNVGREYFGPGTRLTVL.

The chain employs TRBV28 and TRBJ2-7; 7 bases map to TRBD1. The V gene's germline CDR1 is MDHEN and CDR2 SYDVKM. This CDR3 contains 15 residues. J gave up 0 bases and V 2 bases, and 4 bases lay outside the gene matches. The DNA for the CDR3 is TGTGCCAGCAGTTTAGTCAGGGGGTACTCCTACGAGCAGTACTTC. Translating it yields CASSLVRGYSYEQYF.

This chain joins TRBV11-2 and TRBJ1-3, with D unclear. Germline CDR1 reads SGHAT; CDR2 reads FQNNGV. This CDR3 is 15 amino acids long. Trimming pared 0 bases from V and 4 bases from J, leaving 10 bases between. The CDR3 reads CASSLDSRAGNTIYF. The CDR3 region has the DNA TGTGCCAGCAGCTTAGATTCCAGAGCCGGAAACACCATATATTTT.

CDR3 residues: CASSLGPTAYNEQFF. In nucleotides, the CDR3 is TGTGCCAGCAGTCTGGGACCGACTGCCTACAATGAGCAGTTCTTC. V and J are TRBV27 and TRBJ2-1; D tentatively fits TRBD1 or TRBD2 (5 bases each). Per the germline V gene, CDR1 is MNHEY and CDR2 is SMNVEV (reference sequence). Trimming took off 5 bases at V and 2 bases at J, with 13 bases between the two ends. The CDR3 totals 15 residues.

The rearrangement uses TRBV9 and TRBJ2-3, with a weak D call TRBD2 (5 bases). CDR3 length: 12 amino acids. V gave up 7 bases and J gave up 4 bases, with 10 bases separating them. Germline V lookup: CDR1 SGDLS, CDR2 YYNGEE. CDR3 DNA: TGTGCCAGCGCTACGGGATCAGATACGCAGTATTTT. The encoded protein is CASATGSDTQYF.

The chain employs TRBV10-2 and TRBJ2-3, with 10 bases matching TRBD2. With V trimmed by 7 bases and J by 2 bases, 3 bases remained unmatched. There are 14 residues in the CDR3. Per germline, CDR1 WSHSY and CDR2 SAAADI. The DNA for the CDR3 is TGCGCCAGCAAGGGACTAGCGCACACAGATACGCAGTATTTT. Protein: CASKGLAHTDTQYF.

This chain connects TRBV6-5 to TRBJ2-5, with 9 positions matching TRBD2. The CDR3 is 16 amino acids. Germline loops: CDR1 MNHEY, CDR2 SVGAGI. The ends lost 4 bases at V and 1 base at J; junction bases unmatched: 7. For the CDR3, the DNA is TGTGCCAGCAGTTTGTTAGCGGGAGCTTCCCAAGAGACCCAGTACTTC. It translates to CASSLLAGASQETQYF.

J is TRBJ2-7 and V is TRBV7-9; 13 bases are a match to TRBD2. The CDR3 loop spans 16 amino acids. Unmatched junction bases numbered 10, after V lost 7 bases and J lost 4 bases. Germline assignment: CDR1 SEHNR and CDR2 FQNEAQ (reference sequence). This CDR3 reads CASTGPGTSGTYEQYF. DNA of the CDR3: TGTGCCAGCACAGGACCCGGGACTAGCGGGACTTACGAGCAGTACTTC.

The J gene is TRBJ2-7, the V gene TRBV19; 8 nucleotides agree with TRBD2. The germline V gene has CDR1 LNHDA and CDR2 SQIVND (reference sequence). CDR3 length: 14 residues. The trim removed 7 bases at V and 3 bases at J, leaving 8 bases unmatched. The CDR3 region is CASKQRESVYEQYF. CDR3 in DNA: TGTGCCAGTAAACAGCGGGAGTCGGTCTACGAGCAGTACTTC.

The V call is TRBV6-5, the J call TRBJ2-5; D perhaps matches TRBD2 (6 bases). Deletions cut 6 bases from V and 4 bases from J, with 12 bases between. The CDR3 runs to 13 residues. Per germline, CDR1 MNHEY and CDR2 SVGAGI. The CDR3 reads CASSPGSGETQYF. CDR3 bases: TGTGCCAGCAGCCCCGGGAGTGGAGAGACCCAGTACTTC.